This is a list of T cell receptor beta chains from one sample in a study of cytomegalovirus exposure and HLA in healthy donors. The assay was immunoSEQ multiplex PCR, and TCRdb's table has in-frame clones only and misses some. The data show about 150,000 clones, approximately 80% seen once. Sequences were obtained from PBMCs. The receptor source for this set is a woman aged 40 to 49 in good health and CMV-seronegative. Each CDR3 is given with its conserved first and last residue. The order of the fields is clone size, J gene, V gene, D gene, CDR3 DNA, CDR3 protein. A D gene is named only where the DNA matches it firmly. The size of a clone is reported for some rows only, either as once, few or many, or as a class for expanded clones.

size: .; J: TRBJ1-4; V: TRBV7-9; D: TRBD1; DNA: TGTGCCAGCAGCAGGCCATCGACAGGGTCTAATGAAAAACTGTTTTTT; CDR3: CASSRPSTGSNEKLFF
size: few; J: TRBJ2-3; V: TRBV6-1; D: TRBD1; DNA: TGTGCCAGCAGTGAAGCGCGTGGACAGGGGCCCACAGATACGCAGTATTTT; CDR3: CASSEARGQGPTDTQYF
size: few; J: TRBJ2-1; V: TRBV13; D: TRBD2; DNA: TGTGCCAGCAGCTCCCTTCTAGCGGGGGCCTACAATGAGCAGTTCTTC; CDR3: CASSSLLAGAYNEQFF
size: .; J: TRBJ1-5; V: TRBV9; D: TRBD1; DNA: TGTGCCAGCAGCCTAACCGGGACAGGGGTCGACCCCCAGCATTTT; CDR3: CASSLTGTGVDPQHF
size: .; J: TRBJ2-1; V: TRBV5-8; D: TRBD2; DNA: TGTGCCAGCAGCCGAGCGGGGGGATCCTACAATGAGCAGTTCTTC; CDR3: CASSRAGGSYNEQFF
size: .; J: TRBJ2-1; V: TRBV29-1; D: TRBD2; DNA: TGCAGCGTTGAAGATCTTCTACTAGCGGGGGGGCTCTTTGAGCAGTTCTTC; CDR3: CSVEDLLLAGGLFEQFF
size: .; J: TRBJ1-5; V: TRBV4-1; D: .; DNA: TGCGCCAGCAGCTTGGATCGACACGCCGGTCAGCCCCAGCATTTT; CDR3: CASSLDRHAGQPQHF
size: .; J: TRBJ2-1; V: TRBV14; D: .; DNA: TGTGCCAGCAGCCAAGAACTGAGGAAGGGGGAGCAGTTCTTC; CDR3: CASSQELRKGEQFF
size: few; J: TRBJ2-7; V: TRBV6-5; D: TRBD2; DNA: TGTGCCAGCAGTTACGTCGGACTAGCGGGGGACGAGCAGTACTTC; CDR3: CASSYVGLAGDEQYF
size: .; J: TRBJ1-2; V: TRBV30; D: .; DNA: TGTGCCTGGAACCGGGGGAGAAGGGACTATGGCTACACCTTC; CDR3: CAWNRGRRDYGYTF
size: .; J: TRBJ2-7; V: TRBV5-6; D: .; DNA: TGTGCCAGCAGCTTGGTGGACAGCTACGAGCAGTACTTC; CDR3: CASSLVDSYEQYF
size: .; J: TRBJ1-1; V: TRBV11-2; D: TRBD1; DNA: TGTGCCAGCAGTTCGATACAGGGGGTGAACACTGAAGCTTTCTTT; CDR3: CASSSIQGVNTEAFF
size: .; J: TRBJ1-3; V: TRBV28; D: .; DNA: TGTGCCAGCAGAAAAACTCAGGGGCCCATATATTTT; CDR3: CASRKTQGPIYF
size: .; J: TRBJ2-5; V: TRBV6-5; D: TRBD2; DNA: TGTGCCAGCAGTTACTCGATCCCGGGGGGACAAGAGACCCAGTACTTC; CDR3: CASSYSIPGGQETQYF
size: .; J: TRBJ2-1; V: TRBV29-1; D: TRBD2; DNA: TGCAGCGTTGAGATCGTCACTAGCGGGGGGCTGCTTGAGCAGTTCTTC; CDR3: CSVEIVTSGGLLEQFF
size: few; J: TRBJ1-2; V: TRBV13; D: .; DNA: TGTGCCAGCAGCCTTAGGGGTGGCTACACCTTC; CDR3: CASSLRGGYTF
size: few; J: TRBJ2-1; V: TRBV2; D: TRBD2; DNA: TGTGCCAGCAGTCTAGCGGGAGGACCCTACAATGAGCAGTTCTTC; CDR3: CASSLAGGPYNEQFF
size: few; J: TRBJ1-1; V: TRBV10-2; D: TRBD1; DNA: TGCGCCAGCAGGACTTCCGGGACAGATGAAGCTTTCTTT; CDR3: CASRTSGTDEAFF
size: .; J: TRBJ1-1; V: TRBV5-6; D: TRBD1; DNA: TGTGCCAGCAGCAACAGGGGCCTTATGAACACTGAAGCTTTCTTT; CDR3: CASSNRGLMNTEAFF
size: .; J: TRBJ1-4; V: TRBV6-5; D: .; DNA: TGTGCCAGCAGCCCGGTCTTCCGTGAAGAAAAACTGTTTTTT; CDR3: CASSPVFREEKLFF
size: .; J: TRBJ1-2; V: TRBV18; D: .; DNA: TGTGCCAGCTCACCCTACCCGCCAGGGGTGATCGAGGGCTATGGCTACACCTTC; CDR3: CASSPYPPGVIEGYGYTF
size: .; J: TRBJ1-4; V: TRBV2; D: .; DNA: TGTGCCAGCAGTCTCCGGAGTACTAATGAAAAACTGTTTTTT; CDR3: CASSLRSTNEKLFF
size: .; J: TRBJ1-4; V: TRBV28; D: .; DNA: TGTGCCAGCAGTTTTTTAGTGGGGGGAGGGGAAAAACTGTTTTTT; CDR3: CASSFLVGGGEKLFF
size: .; J: TRBJ1-3; V: TRBV27; D: .; DNA: TGTGCCAGCGATGCCACCGGGGGAACCTCTGGAAACACCATATATTTT; CDR3: CASDATGGTSGNTIYF
size: once; J: TRBJ1-1; V: TRBV5-8; D: .; DNA: TGTGCCAGCAGCTTGGGGCGGACAGCTCGAACGGCTTTCTTT; CDR3: CASSLGRTARTAFF
size: .; J: TRBJ1-4; V: TRBV19; D: .; DNA: .; CDR3: CASTSGHLPNEKLFF
size: .; J: TRBJ2-3; V: TRBV28; D: TRBD1; DNA: TGTGCCAGCAGTGGACAGGGAAAGGGAGATACGCAGTATTTT; CDR3: CASSGQGKGDTQYF